A single T cell receptor (beta chain) is shown here with its context. The data were obtained in a study of cytomegalovirus exposure and HLA in healthy donors. Vbeta (60) and Jbeta (13) primers were used in the PCR. Profiling relied on immunoSEQ multiplex PCR, and the TCRdb table lists in-frame clones only, not all of them. The sample holds over 100,000 clones, around 73% seen once. Germline V CDR1 and CDR2: MNHEY, SMNVEV (reference sequence). J gave up 5 bases and V 7 bases, and 6 bases lay outside the gene matches. This CDR3 comprises 15 residues. The V gene is TRBV27, the J gene TRBJ2-3; the match to TRBD2 covers 13 bases. Sequenced sample: PBMCs. This clonotype originated in a female donor in good health and CMV-seronegative. The DNA for the CDR3 is TGTGCCAGCACCTCCCGGACTAGCGGGAGAGATACGCAGTATTTT. Translated: CASTSRTSGRDTQYF.